These 20 T cell receptor beta chains originate from one sample sequenced in a study of T cell responses to AZD1222 COVID-19 vaccine. Profiling relied on immunoSEQ multiplex PCR, and the TCRdb table lists in-frame clones only, not all of them. The repertoire holds 140,000 to 150,000 clones, with around 90% as singletons. Specimen: peripheral blood, collected on day 0 of AZD1222 vaccination. These receptors were taken from an adult in good health.

The chain combines TRBV7-3 with TRBJ2-2; D gene unclear. Germline V gene data show CDR1 as SGHTA and CDR2 as FQGTGA. This CDR3 comprises 15 residues. Between the trimmed V and J ends, which lost 5 bases and 0 bases, there was a span of 10 bases. CDR3 in DNA: TGTGCCAGCAGCGTTGGGGAAGCGAACACCGGGGAGCTGTTTTTT. Translation gives CASSVGEANTGELFF. Filled out from reference TRBV7-3 and TRBJ2-2, the complete variable domain reads GAGVSQTPSNKVTEKGKYVELRCDPISGHTALYWYRQSLGQGPEFLIYFQGTGAADDSGLPNDRFFAVRPEGSVSTLKIQRTERGDSAVYLCASSVGEANTGELFFGEGSRLTVL.

V usage is TRBV7-2 and J usage is TRBJ2-3; the D call may be TRBD1 or TRBD2 (5 bases each). With 4 bases removed from V and 4 bases from J, the gap between germline ends came to 15 bases. This CDR3 is 15 amino acids long. Germline values: CDR1 SGHTA, CDR2 FQGNSA. CDR3 DNA: TGTGCCAGCAGCTACGGACGGGGCGGGTCAGATACGCAGTATTTT. Translation: CASSYGRGGSDTQYF.

The gene calls are TRBV5-1 and TRBJ2-1, with D possibly being TRBD1 or TRBD2 (5 bases each). The CDR3 is 15 residues long. V lost 0 bases, J lost 7 bases, and 14 bases lay in between. In germline, CDR1 is SGHRS, CDR2 YFSETQ. The CDR3 region has the DNA TGCGCCAGCAGCTTGGTTGGGGGAATGGTTAATGAGCAGTTCTTC. Amino acid sequence: CASSLVGGMVNEQFF.

J is TRBJ2-7 and V is TRBV20-1; 7 nucleotides align to TRBD2. The germline V gene encodes CDR1 DFQATT and CDR2 SNEGSKA (reference sequence). Losses at the gene ends were 3 bases for V and 6 bases for J; bases not matched to a gene: 14. This CDR3 region has 15 residues. In nucleotides, the CDR3 is TGCAGTGCTAGTAACGTTTTGGGCGGGAGAGCCGAGCAGTACTTC. The encoded protein is CSASNVLGGRAEQYF.

This clone appeared a single time. The rearrangement uses TRBV27 and TRBJ2-7; the D gene is possibly TRBD1 (6 bases). V lost 2 bases, J lost 3 bases, and 11 bases lay in between. CDR3 length: 14 amino acids. Germline lookup yields CDR1 MNHEY and CDR2 SMNVEV (reference sequence). DNA for the CDR3: TGTGCCAGCAGTTTAGGGAGACAGGACTACGAGCAGTACTTC. Its translation: CASSLGRQDYEQYF.

The chain couples TRBV5-1 to TRBJ2-5, with 11 bases matching TRBD2. V shed 4 bases and J 1 base; nucleotides not matched to a gene: 6. The CDR3 contains 16 residues. The germline CDR1 and CDR2 sequences are SGHRS and YFSETQ. CDR3 coding DNA: TGCGCCAGCAGCCCCGGACTAGCGGGCCTCCAAGAGACCCAGTACTTC. Translated, it gives CASSPGLAGLQETQYF. Full variable domain (outside the CDR3, taken from reference TRBV5-1 and TRBJ2-5): KAGVTQTPRYLIKTRGQQVTLSCSPISGHRSVSWYQQTPGQGLQFLFEYFSETQRNKGNFPGRFSGRQFSNSRSEMNVSTLELGDSALYLCASSPGLAGLQETQYFGPGTRLLVL.

The genes are TRBV7-9 and TRBJ2-4, with 11 bases identical to TRBD1. Trimming at V came to 6 bases and at J to 7 bases, leaving 5 bases not matched to a gene. The CDR3 runs 14 residues. The germline V gene encodes CDR1 SEHNR and CDR2 FQNEAQ (reference sequence). CDR3 DNA sequence: TGTGCCAGCAGGGCCGGACAGGGGGCGAACATTCAGTACTTC. Its protein product is CASRAGQGANIQYF.

The gene calls are TRBV5-1 and TRBJ1-1; unclear D gene. Per germline, CDR1 SGHRS and CDR2 YFSETQ. V lost 0 bases and J lost 0, with 12 bases in between. This CDR3 is 16 amino acids long. The chain's CDR3 is CASSLVLAALNTEAFF. Written as DNA, the CDR3 is TGCGCCAGCAGCTTGGTTCTTGCGGCCCTGAACACTGAAGCTTTCTTT.

The chain uses TRBV6-5 and TRBJ1-5; no firm D call. Deletions cut 5 bases from V and 5 bases from J, with 16 bases between. Looked up from germline, CDR1 is MNHEY and CDR2 is SVGAGI. There are 15 residues in the CDR3. This CDR3 is CASSKDAKPDQPQHF. CDR3 sequence (DNA): TGTGCCAGCAGTAAGGACGCCAAGCCAGATCAGCCCCAGCATTTT.

As DNA, the CDR3 is TGTGCCAGCAGTTACGGCCCGGTCGGGCAGCAGTTCTTC. Translating it yields CASSYGPVGQQFF. The rearrangement links TRBV6-6 to TRBJ2-1; D not certain. V shed 2 bases and J shed 11 bases, with 13 bases lying between them. CDR3 size: 13 residues. CDR1 is MNHNY, CDR2 SVGAGI, per germline (reference sequence).

This chain joins TRBV7-7 and TRBJ1-5; no clear D. The CDR3 totals 16 residues. V shed 3 bases and J shed 5 bases, with 17 bases lying between them. In germline, CDR1 is SSHAT, CDR2 FNYEAQ (reference sequence). CDR3 loop: CASSFPPGIGHQPQHF. CDR3 in DNA: TGTGCCAGCAGCTTTCCCCCCGGGATCGGCCATCAGCCCCAGCATTTT.

V and J are TRBV25-1 and TRBJ2-1; D ambiguous. V lost 8 bases and J 0 bases, leaving 8 bases between the germline ends. Germline V gene sequence: CDR1 MGHDK, CDR2 SYGVNS. This CDR3 comprises 13 residues. CDR3 nucleotide sequence: TGTGCCAGCGACGGTAGCTCCTACAATGAGCAGTTCTTC. It yields the protein CASDGSSYNEQFF.

The CDR3: CASMRGAGTEAFF. DNA for the CDR3: TGTGCCAGTATGAGGGGGGCAGGGACTGAAGCTTTCTTT. The rearrangement joins TRBV19 to TRBJ1-1; TRBD1 might be the D (6 bases). The germline V and J ends were trimmed by 7 bases and 5 bases, with 14 bases remaining between them. This CDR3 is built from 13 residues. The V gene's germline CDR1 is LNHDA and CDR2 SQIVND (reference sequence).

The rearrangement joins TRBV7-3 to TRBJ2-1, with TRBD2 identical over 11 bases. The CDR3 is 16 residues long. Germline V gene data show CDR1 as SGHTA and CDR2 as FQGTGA. The V and J ends lost 5 bases and 2 bases, in that order; junction bases with no gene match: 5. The CDR3 DNA reads TGTGCCAGCAGCCGAACGGGACTAGCGGCCTACAATGAGCAGTTCTTC. Translating gives CASSRTGLAAYNEQFF.

The chain uses TRBV5-1 and TRBJ2-1; D is unresolved. V was clipped by 4 bases and J by 5 bases, with 10 bases between them. The CDR3 spans 13 residues. Germline V lookup: CDR1 SGHRS, CDR2 YFSETQ. DNA for the CDR3: TGCGCCAGCAGCCTCGGACCAGACAATGAGCAGTTCTTC. Its protein is CASSLGPDNEQFF.

V usage is TRBV5-1 and J usage is TRBJ2-1; D is ambiguous. The CDR3 contains 15 residues. Trimming shortened V by 4 bases and J by 6 bases, and 17 bases separated the two germline ends. Germline CDR1 reads SGHRS; CDR2 reads YFSETQ. Written as DNA, the CDR3 is TGCGCCAGCAGCGACACTCCCATTTCAGGCAATGAGCAGTTCTTC. Protein: CASSDTPISGNEQFF.

V gene TRBV11-2 combines with J gene TRBJ1-4, with D possibly TRBD1 on 6 matching bases. CDR1 SGHAT and CDR2 FQNNGV come from the germline V gene. The CDR3 has 14 residues. The V end lost 3 bases, the J end lost 7 bases, and 12 bases lay between the germline ends. The CDR3 DNA reads TGTGCCAGCAGCTTTTTGACAGGACCTGAAAAACTGTTTTTT. Its translation is CASSFLTGPEKLFF.

This chain links TRBV30 with TRBJ2-1, with 12 nucleotides matching TRBD2. Germline lookup yields CDR1 GTSNPN and CDR2 SVGIG (reference sequence). The CDR3 length is 15 residues. Trimming removed 7 bases from V and 7 bases from J; junction bases left unmatched: 11. The CDR3 DNA follows: TGTGCCTCCCTTAAGACTAGCGGGAGTTGGAATGAGCAGTTCTTC. Translated, it gives CASLKTSGSWNEQFF.

This clone is a singleton in its sample. The chain is built from TRBV6-4 and TRBJ2-2, with TRBD2 matching over 12 bases. The CDR3 is 18 amino acids. Per the germline V gene, CDR1 is MRHNA and CDR2 is SNTAGT. With V trimmed by 2 bases and J by 4 bases, 8 bases remained unmatched. The CDR3 spells CASSDETSGSRSTGELFF. As DNA, the CDR3 is TGTGCCAGCAGTGACGAGACTAGCGGGAGCCGGTCCACCGGGGAGCTGTTTTTT.

This chain links TRBV10-3 with TRBJ2-1; D gene unclear. The germline gives CDR1 ENHRY, CDR2 SYGVKD. Deletions cut 7 bases from V and 4 bases from J, with 11 bases between. The CDR3 consists of 13 residues. This chain's CDR3 is CAIKAPDYNEQFF. The CDR3, as DNA: TGTGCCATCAAGGCACCAGATTACAATGAGCAGTTCTTC.